Sequencing of this T cell receptor beta chain was carried out in a study of T cell responses to AZD1222 COVID-19 vaccine. The germline CDR1 and CDR2 sequences are MNHEY and SVGAGI. Trimming removed 7 bases from V and 0 bases from J; junction bases left unmatched: 5. The CDR3 is made up of 14 amino acids. Study-wide points: Rises in breadth and depth of Spike-specific TCRs came after two AZD1222 doses. Repertoire sampling happened only post peak T cell response.

A remark on this clone: Its antigen is not known.

Measured with immunoSEQ multiplex PCR; TCRdb has only the in-frame clones, and not every one. The sample includes 95,000 to 150,000 clones, approximately 88% seen only once; the top ten take about 27%. The V and J genes are TRBV6-5 and TRBJ1-1; 7 bases agree with TRBD1. The TCR was taken from an adult in good health. The sample here was peripheral blood, taken on day 0 of AZD1222 vaccination. The CDR3 sequence is CASMLDRVNTEAFF. The CDR3 coding sequence is TGTGCCAGCATGTTAGACAGGGTGAACACTGAAGCTTTCTTT.